The rows below give T cell receptor beta chains drawn from one sample of a study of cytomegalovirus exposure and HLA in healthy donors. The table came from immunoSEQ multiplex PCR; TCRdb's copy has only in-frame clones and leaves some out. The table records about 190,000 clones, 60% to 80% of them present only once. The specimen was PBMCs. These receptors all stem from a woman aged 18-30 years in good health and CMV-seronegative. CDR3s include the opening cysteine and the closing phenylalanine or tryptophan. Each record gives: clone size, D gene, J gene, V gene, CDR3 protein. A D gene is named only where the DNA matches it firmly. Expanded clones are given a class, and other clones once, few, many or no size at all.

abundance: -; d_gene: -; j_gene: TRBJ1-4; v_gene: TRBV15; CDR3aa: CATRDIFEEKLFF
abundance: few; d_gene: -; j_gene: TRBJ2-7; v_gene: TRBV5-1; CDR3aa: CASGLRQGGYEQYF
abundance: -; d_gene: -; j_gene: TRBJ2-1; v_gene: TRBV5-1; CDR3aa: CASSLLLNEQFF
abundance: -; d_gene: TRBD1; j_gene: TRBJ1-2; v_gene: TRBV6-6; CDR3aa: CASRLTGGHGYTF
abundance: -; d_gene: -; j_gene: TRBJ1-5; v_gene: TRBV5-4; CDR3aa: CASSLAGGEQPQHF
abundance: -; d_gene: -; j_gene: TRBJ1-6; v_gene: TRBV15; CDR3aa: CATSGTGGPYNSPLHF
abundance: -; d_gene: -; j_gene: TRBJ1-3; v_gene: TRBV25-1; CDR3aa: CASSDYWDFSGNTIYF
abundance: -; d_gene: TRBD1; j_gene: TRBJ1-2; v_gene: TRBV2; CDR3aa: CASRGTGGSGYAF
abundance: -; d_gene: -; j_gene: TRBJ2-5; v_gene: TRBV27; CDR3aa: CASRNAGGAPKETQYF
abundance: few; d_gene: -; j_gene: TRBJ1-1; v_gene: TRBV7-3; CDR3aa: CASSLNTNTEAFF
abundance: once; d_gene: -; j_gene: TRBJ2-1; v_gene: TRBV7-8; CDR3aa: CASSLVSTGLGEQFF
abundance: few; d_gene: TRBD1; j_gene: TRBJ1-3; v_gene: TRBV6-5; CDR3aa: CASSYRGTGGNTIYF
abundance: -; d_gene: -; j_gene: TRBJ2-7; v_gene: TRBV11-2; CDR3aa: CASSSLRAYEQYF
abundance: -; d_gene: -; j_gene: TRBJ2-4; v_gene: TRBV6-5; CDR3aa: CASSPGTSAKNIQYF
abundance: -; d_gene: -; j_gene: TRBJ1-2; v_gene: TRBV5-1; CDR3aa: CASSALTGTNDGYTF
abundance: -; d_gene: -; j_gene: TRBJ1-1; v_gene: TRBV7-9; CDR3aa: CASSYPGVGDTEAFF
abundance: -; d_gene: TRBD2; j_gene: TRBJ2-3; v_gene: TRBV2; CDR3aa: CASSEAGGGGRNTQYF
abundance: -; d_gene: TRBD2; j_gene: TRBJ2-7; v_gene: TRBV10-3; CDR3aa: CAISAPSGRVPYEQYF
abundance: few; d_gene: TRBD1; j_gene: TRBJ1-6; v_gene: TRBV6-5; CDR3aa: CASSLNRDRNSPLHF
abundance: -; d_gene: -; j_gene: TRBJ2-3; v_gene: TRBV7-2; CDR3aa: CASSLVIDTQYF
abundance: -; d_gene: -; j_gene: TRBJ1-6; v_gene: TRBV6-5; CDR3aa: CASSYGNNRVNSPLHF
abundance: few; d_gene: TRBD1; j_gene: TRBJ2-6; v_gene: TRBV9; CDR3aa: CASSPRGKDRAAGANVLTF
abundance: -; d_gene: TRBD1; j_gene: TRBJ2-2; v_gene: TRBV5-1; CDR3aa: CASIGTGGSRTGELFF